The 9 T cell receptor beta chains reported below all come from one sample, sequenced in a study of PD-1 blockade in classical Hodgkin lymphoma. TCRdb's table, derived via immunoSEQ multiplex PCR, lists solely in-frame clones and lacks some. The data show approximately 96,000 clones, just over 90% seen once. Time point specified: cycle 4 day 1 (C4D1), after five to seven weeks of nivolumab. Every single patient, without exception, relapsed after autologous stem cell transplantation, and brentuximab vedotin exposure varied. Sequences were derived from peripheral blood mononuclear cells (PBMCs), sampled before the fourth cycle of nivolumab. These receptors all come from a human donor with classical Hodgkin lymphoma.

The chain combines TRBV11-1 with TRBJ2-4, with 10 bases identical to TRBD1. This CDR3 has 14 amino acids. CDR1 is SGHAT, CDR2 FQDESV, per germline (reference sequence). Germline trimming cut 5 bases from V and 5 bases from J; bases unmatched to any gene: 3. The CDR3 nucleotides are TGTGCCAGCAGCGACAGGGGGCGTGAAAACATTCAGTACTTC. Protein product: CASSDRGRENIQYF.

The chain carries TRBV6-5 and TRBJ2-7; D perhaps matches TRBD2 (6 bases). Trimming left V 0 bases short and J 7 bases short, with 10 bases between. CDR3 length: 13 amino acids. Germline loops: CDR1 MNHEY, CDR2 SVGAGI. Here the CDR3 reads CASSYSDGGEQYF. The CDR3, as DNA: TGTGCCAGCAGTTACTCGGATGGGGGGGAGCAGTACTTC.

The chain has TRBV27 and TRBJ2-2; D is unresolved. The CDR3 length is 13 residues. Germline loops: CDR1 MNHEY, CDR2 SMNVEV (reference sequence). The germline V and J ends were trimmed by 2 bases and 7 bases, with 8 bases remaining between them. In DNA form, the CDR3 reads TGTGCCAGCAGTTTAACCTGGAACGGGGAGCTGTTTTTT. Protein product: CASSLTWNGELFF.

The chain has TRBV7-9 and TRBJ1-2, with TRBD1 identical over 7 bases. The V gene's germline CDR1 is SEHNR and CDR2 FQNEAQ (reference sequence). The CDR3 consists of 16 residues. V shed 2 bases and J 3 bases; nucleotides not matched to a gene: 9. CDR3 nucleotide sequence: TGTGCCAGCAGCTTATCGACAGGGTCGGACTACTATGGCTACACCTTC. Protein product: CASSLSTGSDYYGYTF.

The chain is built from TRBV28 and TRBJ2-7; a possible D gene is TRBD1 (6 bases). The CDR3 extends over 15 amino acids. Germline values: CDR1 MDHEN, CDR2 SYDVKM. The V gene lost 6 bases and the J gene lost 2 bases, with 17 bases spanning the gap. CDR3 in amino acids: CASSARLQGPYEQYF. Written as DNA, the CDR3 is TGTGCCAGCAGCGCACGGCTACAGGGCCCCTACGAGCAGTACTTC. Full variable domain (remainder filled in from reference TRBV28 and TRBJ2-7): DVKVTQSSRYLVKRTGEKVFLECVQDMDHENMFWYRQDPGLGLRLIYFSYDVKMKEKGDIPEGYSVSREKKERFSLILESASTNQTSMYLCASSARLQGPYEQYFGPGTRLTVT.

This chain uses TRBV5-1 with TRBJ2-5; TRBD1 matches 7 bases. The V segment lost 4 bases and the J segment 5 bases; nucleotides outside the gene matches: 14. The CDR3 runs to 16 residues. The germline V gene has CDR1 SGHRS and CDR2 YFSETQ. The CDR3 loop is CASSTASTGIIETQYF. CDR3 in DNA: TGCGCCAGCAGCACCGCATCGACAGGGATTATTGAGACCCAGTACTTC. Variable domain in full (rest from reference TRBV5-1 and TRBJ2-5): KAGVTQTPRYLIKTRGQQVTLSCSPISGHRSVSWYQQTPGQGLQFLFEYFSETQRNKGNFPGRFSGRQFSNSRSEMNVSTLELGDSALYLCASSTASTGIIETQYFGPGTRLLVL.

The rearrangement links TRBV11-2 to TRBJ1-5; no reliable D call. The CDR3 covers 13 residues. CDR1 SGHAT and CDR2 FQNNGV come from the germline V gene. Trimming cost V 0 bases and J 5 bases, with 5 bases left between them. The CDR3 DNA is TGTGCCAGCAGCTTAGAACGTGATCAGCCCCAGCATTTT. Its translation is CASSLERDQPQHF.

The rearrangement joins TRBV5-1 to TRBJ2-5; 10 nucleotides agree with TRBD2. The CDR3 length is 15 residues. The ends lost 4 bases at V and 3 bases at J; junction bases unmatched: 6. Germline lookup yields CDR1 SGHRS and CDR2 YFSETQ. DNA of the CDR3: TGCGCCAGCAGCAGCACCGGGACTAGCGAAGAGACCCAGTACTTC. This translates into CASSSTGTSEETQYF.

This clone was observed once. V gene TRBV4-1 combines with J gene TRBJ2-4, with 8 bases fitting TRBD2. This CDR3 comprises 18 residues. The J segment lost 0 bases and the V segment lost 2 bases, leaving 9 bases of the junction unmatched. Germline loops: CDR1 MGHRA, CDR2 YSYEKL. In DNA form, the CDR3 reads TGCGCCAGCAGCCAACCCGAGACTAGCGTACTAGCCAAAAACATTCAGTACTTC. Amino acid sequence: CASSQPETSVLAKNIQYF.